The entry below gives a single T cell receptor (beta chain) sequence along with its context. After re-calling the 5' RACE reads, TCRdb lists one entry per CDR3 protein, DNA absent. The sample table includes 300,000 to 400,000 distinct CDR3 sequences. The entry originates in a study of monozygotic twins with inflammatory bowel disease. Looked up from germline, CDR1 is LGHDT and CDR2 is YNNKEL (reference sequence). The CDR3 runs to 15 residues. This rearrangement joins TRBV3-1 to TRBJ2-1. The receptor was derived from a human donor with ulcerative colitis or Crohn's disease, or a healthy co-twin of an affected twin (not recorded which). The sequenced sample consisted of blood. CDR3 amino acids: CASSQEVSDYNEQFF.